Presented here are 4 T cell receptor beta chains from one specimen sequenced in a study of T cells in localized non-small cell lung cancer. Here immunoSEQ multiplex PCR was the method, and the copy in TCRdb shows in-frame clones only, minus some. This table holds about 45,000 clones, around 81% found once. The sequencing here drew on peripheral blood mononuclear cells, taken before any cancer treatment. The receptors here all came from a man aged 35-69 years with stage III lung adenocarcinoma.

The chain links TRBV15 to TRBJ2-4; D may correspond to TRBD1 or TRBD2 (6 bases each). Germline V gene data show CDR1 as LNHNV and CDR2 as YYDKDF (reference sequence). The CDR3 length is 15 residues. V lost 1 base and J lost 8, with 15 bases in between. The CDR3 DNA follows: TGTGCCACCAGCAGAGGATGGGGGGCATCCGACATTCAGTACTTC. This sequence encodes CATSRGWGASDIQYF.

V usage is TRBV29-1 and J usage is TRBJ2-2; D unclear. V was shortened by 4 bases and J by 3 bases, with 6 bases between the two germline ends. Germline loops: CDR1 SQVTM, CDR2 ANQGSEA. This CDR3 is 12 amino acids long. The CDR3, as DNA: TGCAGCGTTGGGGGATACACCGGGGAGCTGTTTTTT. Its protein product is CSVGGYTGELFF.

The chain carries TRBV14 and TRBJ2-7, with 7 nucleotides matching TRBD1. The V gene end was trimmed by 2 bases and the J gene end by 4 bases; junction bases not matched to a gene: 11. This CDR3 is built from 16 residues. Germline V lookup: CDR1 SGHDN, CDR2 FVKESK. In nucleotides, the CDR3 is TGTGCCAGCAGCCAAATACAAGGGACAGAAAAATACGAGCAGTACTTC. Its translation: CASSQIQGTEKYEQYF.

The chain employs TRBV14 and TRBJ1-6; D is perhaps TRBD1 (5 bases). Germline V CDR1 and CDR2: SGHDN, FVKESK. The CDR3 is made up of 19 amino acids. Trimming removed 0 bases from V and 5 bases from J, with 20 bases in between. In DNA form, the CDR3 reads TGTGCCAGCAGCCAAGATGTTCGTGCCGCGGGGCCTGATAATTCACCCCTCCACTTT. Its translation is CASSQDVRAAGPDNSPLHF. Looking up the rest from reference TRBV14 and TRBJ1-6 gives the full variable domain: EAGVTQFPSHSVIEKGQTVTLRCDPISGHDNLYWYRRVMGKEIKFLLHFVKESKQDESGMPNNRFLAERTGGTYSTLKVQPAELEDSGVYFCASSQDVRAAGPDNSPLHFGNGTRLTVT.